A single T cell receptor (beta chain) is shown here with its context. This clonotype was observed many times. It lacks a known antigen. Per-base quality was not reported, and no clone a single base away is much larger than it. A patient counted as having stable Graves' hyperthyroidism if no progression to ophthalmopathy occurred over 18 months of follow-up. Hyperthyroidism patients were aged 18 to 65 years and newly diagnosed, with disease duration of less than 2 months. Patients with uncontrolled infections, other autoimmune diseases, pregnancy or lactation were excluded. Diagnoses were based on clinical symptoms, serum thyroxine and TRAb, thyroid ultrasound and orbital computed tomography. PBMCs were separated from 8 to 10 ml of fresh peripheral blood using Ficoll-Paque density gradient centrifugation. Total RNA was extracted using Trizol reagent, and RNA quality was assessed on an Agilent 2100 Bioanalyzer.

CDR1 is given as DFQATT and CDR2 as SNEGSKA, both from the germline V gene (reference sequence). Germline trimming: 3 bases from V, 4 bases from J; junction bases outside gene matches: 7. Its CDR3 holds 15 amino acids, cysteine through phenylalanine. Of the read, only the CDR3 DNA is kept; its 45 bases are in frame from base 1. The TCR beta CDR3 regions were amplified from the RNA transcripts. A first-round RT-PCR of the TCR CDR3 used the HTBI primer set with the Qiagen OneStep RT-PCR kit. The libraries were constructed in a second round of multiplex PCR and then size-selected and purified. Paired-end sequencing of the libraries was performed with 100 bp reads on an Illumina HiSeq2000. The study's processing was this. SOAPnuke was used to process the raw data, throwing out any read that contained adapters or uncalled bases, had a mean Phred below 15, or lacked an exact constant-primer or identifier match. COPE v1.2.5 was used to merge the high-quality paired reads, and each unique nucleotide sequence was defined as a clonotype. MiTCR v1.1 was used to align the clonotypes against IMGT TRBV, TRBD and TRBJ reference segments. The analysis included only V-J combinations with a frequency above 0.0001, which together covered roughly 99% of the repertoires. The TCS score was defined as F50 (clonal expansion) divided by E x V (chaos), with BLOSUM62-based TCRdist calculated between CDR3 peptides within each V-J. Welch's t-statistics and random forest reduced several hundred V-J features to 10 to 15, which were used in a naive Bayes classifier (R e1071). TCRdb trimmed public reads at Q25 via fastp, called clones via MiXCR and kept in-frame beta chains. One record per CDR3 amino acid sequence lists the most common genes and DNA. TCRdb's processing, not the authors' own work, is the source of the V and J calls. The sample contains about 560,000 distinct CDR3 sequences, 15% to 19% of them found a single time. The ten largest make up around 7.5% of the sample.

These data belong to a study of T cells in Graves' hyperthyroidism and ophthalmopathy (dated by TCRdb to between 2018 and 2020). A note on the overall study: Peripheral blood samples were taken at initial diagnosis, before any treatment was given. TCR Vbeta CDR3 sequencing of 120 to 150 peripheral blood samples (around 45 ophthalmopathy, roughly 74 hyperthyroidism and approximately 17 progressor patients) is reported in the paper. Prospective prediction of ophthalmopathy was tested in an independent validation cohort of some 20 hyperthyroidism patients and approximately 17 patients who later progressed to ophthalmopathy. TCR V-J signatures able to tell the groups apart were searched for in a discovery cohort of 100 or so patients, of whom about 40 had Graves' ophthalmopathy and around 57 had stable Graves' hyperthyroidism. After blood sampling, hyperthyroidism patients were treated with methimazole at a starting dose of 30 mg daily, and ophthalmopathy patients were treated with high-dose intravenous methylprednisolone. The 75 to 100 discovery patients were divided at random into training and test sets in a 7:3 ratio. The study also compared thyroid tissue and blood T-cell repertoires from several Graves' hyperthyroidism patients. The full study reports these points: A model built on a 13 V-J signature distinguished ophthalmopathy from stable hyperthyroidism, reaching around 90% sensitivity and around 82% specificity in cross-validation and 80%/75% in testing. Most expanded thyroid clonotypes (frequency above 0.001) were also detected in blood, suggesting blood repertoires may reflect thyroid immune responses. During validation, the model predicted progression to ophthalmopathy a median of roughly 7.1 months ahead of onset, with around 71% sensitivity and more than 72% specificity. Sample size was not statistically predetermined, and blinding of investigators to group allocation was not performed.

Sequencing input: blood. The chain joins TRBV20-1 to TRBJ2-5, and 11 bases in between align with TRBD1. The TCR comes from a woman in her twenties or thirties with Graves' hyperthyroidism. The bases are TGCAGTGCTAGTATCGGGACAGGGGGTTCAGAGACCCAGTACTTC. This encodes CSASIGTGGSETQYF.